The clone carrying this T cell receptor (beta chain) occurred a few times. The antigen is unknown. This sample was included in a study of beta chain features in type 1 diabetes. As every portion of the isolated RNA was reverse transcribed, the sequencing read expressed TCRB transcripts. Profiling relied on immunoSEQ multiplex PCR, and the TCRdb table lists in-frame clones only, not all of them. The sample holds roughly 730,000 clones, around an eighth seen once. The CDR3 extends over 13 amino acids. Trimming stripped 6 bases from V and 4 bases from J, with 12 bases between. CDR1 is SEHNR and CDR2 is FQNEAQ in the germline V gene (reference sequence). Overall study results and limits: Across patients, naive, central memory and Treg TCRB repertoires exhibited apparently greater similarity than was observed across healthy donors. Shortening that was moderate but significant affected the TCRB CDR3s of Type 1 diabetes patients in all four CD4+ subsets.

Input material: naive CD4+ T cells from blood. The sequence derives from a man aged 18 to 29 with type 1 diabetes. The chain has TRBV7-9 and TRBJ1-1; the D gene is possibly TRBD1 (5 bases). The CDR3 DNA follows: TGTGCCAGCAGTATACCCAGGGCCACTGAAGCTTTCTTT. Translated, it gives CASSIPRATEAFF.